Reported below is one T cell receptor (beta chain). The data stem from a study of blood T cell repertoires in COVID-19. The V gene end was trimmed by 3 bases and the J gene end by 0 bases; junction bases not matched to a gene: 5. This CDR3 is built from 15 residues. The germline V gene has CDR1 SGHKS and CDR2 YYEKEE (reference sequence). Generated by immunoSEQ multiplex PCR, the TCRdb table keeps only in-frame clones and is missing some. The table lists roughly 200,000 clones, roughly 88% of them singletons. This chain connects TRBV5-5 to TRBJ1-1, with TRBD1 identical over 7 bases. Sequenced input: peripheral blood. The clonotype comes from a man between 18 and 29 years old with active or convalescent COVID-19. The CDR3 coding sequence is TGTGCCAGCAGCTCCCGGACAGGCCTGAACACTGAAGCTTTCTTT. It is translated as CASSSRTGLNTEAFF.